The rows below give T cell receptor beta chains drawn from one sample of a study. Using its own MiXCR run on the RT-PCR reads, TCRdb lists one record per CDR3 protein. The repertoire consists of around 700,000 distinct CDR3 sequences, with 14% occurring once and the leading ten covering about 3.9%. The specimen sequenced was memory CD4+ T cells from blood. The receptors here all came from a female donor in good health, serving as a healthy control. Each CDR3 is given with its conserved first and last residue.

v_call	cdr3_aa
TRBV6-6	CASSYSTPGLVGETQYF
TRBV5-1	CASSLGTGWNYEQYF
TRBV7-9	CASSLLQTRAEAFF
TRBV20-1	CSASPGQYEQYF
TRBV6-6	CASSYSGAGTGDEKLFF
TRBV20-1	CSASKPGQMNTEAFF
TRBV6-1	CASSGQPRVEQYF
TRBV18	CASSPQPSGYSNQPQHF
TRBV4-3	CDSRKETYEQYF
TRBV4-3	CASSQEAARWGIQYF
TRBV5-4	CASSPTSGGEREQLF
TRBV28	CASSLLSDITYEQYF
TRBV6-5	CASRRAGEGTYEQYF
TRBV3-1	CASSPTSVGNQPQHF
TRBV7-2	CASSSISGSFNTGELFF
TRBV7-9	CASSSGTLLYNEQFF
TRBV12-3/TRBV12-4	CASSLRTGSPLTDTQYF
TRBV5-5	CASSTWGQGLSYEQYF
TRBV6-2/TRBV6-3	CASSLEAGNQPQHF
TRBV12-3/TRBV12-4	CASSSRQGRGSPLHF
TRBV4-1	CASSQGTPRAPQHF